This T cell receptor beta chain was identified in a study of shared clonotypes between healthy human individuals (dated by TCRdb to 2018 to 2021). Describing the broader study: The cohort comprised two women and three men aged 18 to 49 years. Between about 0.8 and 8.9 billion PBMCs per donor were obtained by leukapheresis. To estimate repertoire size and how much clonotype sharing occurs between individuals, the study deeply sequenced the blood TCR repertoires of several healthy adults. To increase sequencing depth and limit assay-specific biases, TCR repertoire library preparation and sequencing were carried out by different laboratories using diverse techniques. For each donor, CD4 naive and CD4 memory were each given three plates, CD8 naive was given two plates, and CD8 memory was given one plate.

The donors were healthy, HIV-negative adults with no recently reported acute infections or vaccinations. Every donor was a Caucasian adult residing in Nashville, Tennessee, USA. Magnetic negative selection was used to enrich CD4+ T cells, after which naive cells were positively selected on CD45RA and the negative fraction became the memory subset. After blood collection by leukapheresis, PBMCs were isolated using Ficoll-Histopaque density gradient centrifugation and then cryopreserved in the vapor phase of liquid nitrogen. Purity and quantity of every magnetically sorted T cell population were checked by analytical flow cytometry. From each sorted fraction, genomic DNA was isolated and quantified by UV absorbance on a Nanodrop 2000c. Overall results and qualifications from the work: Pairwise subsampling led to the expectation that sequencing depth would affect the degree of clonotype sharing among donors. Incomplete sequencing was indicated by rarefaction of sorted-subset datasets, despite the large sequencing depth. Approximately 5% of naive CD4, 3% to 4% of naive CD8, roughly 2.4% of memory CD4, and 0.4% of memory CD8 clonotypes were shared across four donors. The genetic and exposure-history diversity represented was limited by the small number of donors. Compared with non-shared clonotypes, the clonotypes found in all four sorted-subset donors had higher generation probabilities. Naive subsets generally had larger estimated clonotype richness than memory subsets did. Sampling was restricted to blood, and TCR repertoires in tissues likely differ from the TCR repertoires found in blood.

A remark on this clone: Its antigen is currently not known. Per-nucleotide qualities are absent, and no much larger clonotype sits a single base away.

Trimming at the junction amounts to 1 base on V and 8 bases on J, and the germline ends lie 17 bases apart. The CDR3 runs 16 residues from the cysteine to the phenylalanine. Solely the CDR3 DNA is kept, with 48 bases framed from the first base. The germline V gene (reference sequence) specifies SEHNR as CDR1 and FQNEAQ as CDR2. Using the deep immunoSEQ assay, multiplex PCR amplified TCR CDR3 regions from genomic DNA. Extracted genomic DNA from each cell subset was distributed evenly across all wells of several immunoSEQ 96-well plates, and each plate was treated as a replicate. Each replicate PCR for sorted subsets received about 0.2 ug genomic DNA, equal to about 30,000 T cell genomes. Purified libraries were quantified with a Qubit 3.0 fluorometer, sized on a Bioanalyzer 2100, and re-quantified with the KAPA Library Quantification kit. A separate single-read 150-cycle Illumina NextSeq 550 flow cell was used to sequence each immunoSEQ 96-well plate. As for the original processing: The immunoSEQ output contained only junctional sequences without quality scores, so filtering could not match that applied to full-length reads. To assign V/J genes and CDR3, sequences were annotated using PyIR, a Python wrapper for IgBLAST v1.9, with IMGT germline references. Any read was removed if the V/J assignment was weak (E-value above 1e-6), the CDR3 was missing, or the read contained stop codons, out-of-frame junctions, or ambiguous translated residues. V3J clonotypes were defined as sequences sharing the same inferred V gene, J gene, and CDR3 amino acid sequence. Percentage overlap between repertoires was computed as shared unique clonotypes divided by the size of the smaller repertoire. RTK rarefaction, the Chao1 estimator, and Recon v2.1 estimates of unobserved clonotypes were used to assess repertoire richness. For all TCRbeta clonotypes obtained by the gDNA method from a handful of donors, generation probabilities were computed with OLGA. TCRdb took over this immuneACCESS table, retaining in-frame rearrangements with V and J assigned. Such tables are incomplete; in checked studies, under half of the missing clones stem from an unresolved V gene, and the remainder is unexplained. D and trimming were read from the DNA, whereas the V and J calls and clone size are those reported in that table. Across this sample there are fewer than 1.8 million clones, with approximately 98.5% seen only once. Of the sample, approximately 0.4% falls within the top ten clones.

Material: naive CD4+ T cells sorted from blood. The label giving this sample's cell subset or site can be read as: CD45RA+ positively selected. The chain was built from TRBV7-9 and TRBJ1-4; tentative D gene TRBD1, with 5 bases matching. This receptor was taken from a man aged 25 to 40 in good health. The nucleotide sequence reads as follows: TGTGCCAGCAGCTTAGATTGGGGCGCTTCGGAAGAAAAACTGTTTTTT. Its translation is CASSLDWGASEEKLFF.